This record concerns one T cell receptor beta chain sequence. The data originate from a study of blood T cell repertoires in COVID-19. On the study more broadly: Specimens from acute and convalescent COVID-19 originated in the United States, Italy and Spain.

TCRdb's copy holds only in-frame clones and misses some; the assay was immunoSEQ multiplex PCR. The sample shows some 250,000 clones, roughly 80% of them seen only once. CDR3 size: 15 residues. The J segment lost 8 bases and the V segment lost 2 bases, leaving 7 bases of the junction unmatched. Germline assignment: CDR1 SGHTA and CDR2 FQGNSA. The chain carries TRBV7-2 and TRBJ1-4; 8 bases agree with TRBD1. The TCR sequence derives from a middle-aged man with active or convalescent COVID-19. What was sequenced was peripheral blood. CDR3 in DNA: TGTGCCAGCAGCTTACTCGGACAGGGTGGCGAAAAACTGTTTTTT. Its protein is CASSLLGQGGEKLFF.